Sequencing of this T cell receptor beta chain was carried out in a study of T cells in Graves' hyperthyroidism and ophthalmopathy. Study outcomes and limitations: Blood also showed most of the thyroid clonotypes that were expanded above 0.001.

The CDR3 covers 19 residues. Germline lookup yields CDR1 LNHDA and CDR2 SQIVND (reference sequence). V lost 5 bases to trimming and J lost 6 bases; unmatched junction nucleotides: 17. TCR beta CDR3 regions were amplified from RNA. The HTBI set primed first-round TCR CDR3 RT-PCR. From the multiplex PCR reads, TCRdb called clonotypes with MiXCR, one entry per CDR3 protein. Of over 300,000 distinct CDR3 sequences detected, about 15% appear once; the ten largest clones hold around 10%. This clonotype has only a few counts. No antigen is known for it. The J gene is TRBJ2-2, the V gene TRBV19; 11 bases line up with TRBD1. What was sequenced was blood. The sequence derives from a woman aged 55-70 years with Graves' hyperthyroidism. CDR3 sequence reads: CASSAPGQGVLGVAGELFF. The CDR3 region has the DNA TGTGCCAGTAGTGCACCGGGACAGGGGGTATTGGGGGTCGCCGGGGAGCTGTTTTTT.